A selection of T cell receptor beta chains follows, all from one sample in a study of response to subunit inactivated influenza vaccine. MiXCR, applied by TCRdb to the RT-PCR reads, yields one record per CDR3 protein. Here the sample spans about 190,000 distinct CDR3 sequences, roughly an eighth being singletons. The specimen was CD8+ T cells sorted from PBMCs, collected 5 days after vaccination. These receptors were collected from a man aged 45-65 years who received an inactivated influenza vaccine. CDR3s include the opening cysteine and the closing phenylalanine or tryptophan. D genes are given only for firm matches. Where a row states a size, it is once, few, many or the class of an expanded clone; other rows omit it.

d_call j_call clone_size v_call cdr3_aa cdr3_nt
TRBD1 TRBJ2-3 . TRBV7-9 CASSRPTGGQSTDTQYF TGTGCCAGCAGCCGACCCACAGGGGGCCAAAGCACAGATACGCAGTATTTT
TRBD2 TRBJ2-3 . TRBV5-1 CASSYRLAGSTDTQYF TGCGCCAGCAGCTATCGACTAGCGGGTTCCACAGATACGCAGTATTTT
. TRBJ2-1 . TRBV5-1 CASSSQRDSYNEQFF TGCGCCAGCAGCTCCCAGAGGGATTCCTACAATGAGCAGTTCTTC
TRBD1 TRBJ2-7 few TRBV9 CASSVVGTGAEEQYF TGTGCCAGCAGCGTAGTGGGGACAGGGGCGGAGGAGCAGTACTTC
. TRBJ2-1 . TRBV5-1 CASSLASSASSYNEQFF TGCGCCAGCAGCTTGGCCTCAAGCGCTAGCTCCTACAATGAGCAGTTCTTC
. TRBJ2-2 few TRBV6-2/TRBV6-3 CASSSGSGRAGELFF TGTGCCAGCAGTTCCGGCTCCGGAAGGGCCGGGGAGCTGTTTTTT
. TRBJ2-3 . TRBV25-1 CASTLGAWGTGTQYF TGTGCCAGCACCCTAGGAGCTTGGGGCACAGGTACGCAGTATTTT
TRBD2 TRBJ2-7 few TRBV12-3/TRBV12-4 CASRDGLAEEQYF TGTGCCAGCAGAGATGGACTAGCAGAGGAGCAGTACTTC
TRBD2 TRBJ2-5 . TRBV4-3 CASSEGSGAGETQYF TGCGCCAGCAGCGAGGGCAGCGGGGCCGGGGAGACCCAGTACTTC
. TRBJ2-1 . TRBV7-9 CASSPPGRSPLNEQFF TGTGCCAGCAGCCCACCGGGACGGAGCCCCTTGAATGAGCAGTTCTTC
. TRBJ1-5 . TRBV3-1 CASSPSLPGPQHF TGTGCCAGCAGCCCTAGCCTCCCGGGGCCCCAGCATTTT
TRBD1 TRBJ2-3 few TRBV7-6 CASSEGTGITDTQYF TGTGCCAGCAGCGAAGGGACAGGGATCACAGATACGCAGTATTTT
. TRBJ2-7 . TRBV27 CASSLSPTPHEQYF TGTGCCAGCAGTTTATCCCCTACCCCCCACGAGCAGTACTTC
. TRBJ2-3 few TRBV4-3 CASSQDEPSSTDTQYF TGCGCCAGCAGCCAAGACGAGCCCAGCTCGACAGATACGCAGTATTTT